There are many counts of the clone carrying this TCR beta chain. Its antigen is unidentified. Using a J-beta primer mix together with a sample-barcoded 5' primer, a second PCR was run for about 6 to 11 cycles. TCRdb reanalysed the 5' RACE reads using MiXCR and keeps one entry per CDR3 protein. The top ten clones hold roughly 34% of a sample with about 680,000 distinct CDR3 sequences, roughly 49% of them seen once. These data come from a study of blood T cells in healthy people across ages. Germline V gene sequence: CDR1 LGHDT, CDR2 YNNKEL (reference sequence). The CDR3 contains 18 residues. The ends lost 0 bases at V and 7 bases at J; junction bases unmatched: 14. Study results and limitations: A strong correlation between TCR beta diversity and naive T cell percentage was seen.

Researchers report isolating at least 7 million PBMCs per sample. The TCR originated in a woman aged 55-70 years in good health. V is TRBV3-1 and J is TRBJ2-7; 11 bases fit TRBD2. Sequences were obtained from blood. DNA of the CDR3: TGTGCCAGCAGCCAAGATCTTGGCCTAGCGGGAGGAGGAGATGAGCAGTACTTC. Protein product: CASSQDLGLAGGGDEQYF.